This is a list of T cell receptor beta chains from one sample in a study of T-cell memory formation after mild COVID-19. TCRdb re-called the 5' RACE reads through MiXCR, storing one row per CDR3 protein. The data show under 600,000 distinct CDR3 sequences, about a fifth seen once. The source material was PBMCs or a T cell subset sorted from them (not recorded which). The receptors were gathered from an adult woman who had mild COVID-19 (a few samples of this study predate the infection). Cell type and time point are not known. Both conserved end residues are part of each CDR3. The order of the fields is J gene, clone size, D gene, V gene, CDR3 protein, CDR3 DNA. The D gene is left open where the match is weak. Clone size appears in some rows only: once, few, many, or a class for an expanded clone.

TRBJ1-2	few	-	TRBV27	CASSAGIPANGYTF	TGTGCCAGCAGTGCCGGGATTCCCGCTAATGGCTACACCTTC
TRBJ2-5	few	-	TRBV12-3/TRBV12-4	CASRQKETQYF	TGTGCCAGCAGGCAAAAAGAGACCCAGTACTTC
TRBJ2-5	-	-	TRBV7-6	CASSLALSSRETQYF	TGTGCCAGCAGCTTAGCGCTATCGAGTCGGGAGACCCAGTACTTC
TRBJ2-5	few	TRBD2	TRBV2	CASSGTSVQETQYF	TGTGCCAGCAGTGGAACTAGCGTACAAGAGACCCAGTACTTC
TRBJ2-3	few	-	TRBV7-2	CASSNQEITQYF	TGTGCCAGCAGCAACCAGGAGATAACGCAGTATTTT
TRBJ2-7	-	TRBD1	TRBV4-1	CASSLTGEYEQYF	TGCGCCAGCAGCCTTACAGGGGAGTACGAGCAGTACTTC
TRBJ1-2	few	-	TRBV6-4	CASSYTFAGIYGYTF	TGTGCCAGCAGCTACACGTTCGCGGGGATTTATGGCTACACCTTC
TRBJ1-5	-	TRBD1	TRBV12-3/TRBV12-4	CASESGTGSHPQHF	TGTGCCAGCGAATCCGGGACAGGGAGTCACCCCCAGCATTTT
TRBJ2-7	-	-	TRBV5-1	CASSIGSTEQYF	TGCGCCAGCAGCATCGGGAGTACGGAGCAGTACTTC
TRBJ2-1	-	-	TRBV30	CASTWGLVNNEQFF	TGTGCCTCGACCTGGGGACTGGTGAACAATGAGCAGTTCTTC
TRBJ2-7	-	-	TRBV10-3	CAISEGSGLSYEQYF	TGTGCCATCAGTGAGGGGAGCGGTCTCTCCTACGAGCAGTACTTC
TRBJ2-2	many	-	TRBV7-3	CASSLSAYTGELFF	TGTGCCAGCAGCTTAAGCGCCTACACCGGGGAGCTGTTTTTT
TRBJ1-5	-	TRBD1	TRBV24-1	CATSDSQGQGANQPQHF	TGTGCCACCAGTGATTCGCAGGGACAGGGGGCGAATCAGCCCCAGCATTTT
TRBJ2-1	many	-	TRBV7-2	CASSFLNEQFF	TGTGCCAGCAGCTTCCTCAATGAGCAGTTCTTC
TRBJ2-1	few	-	TRBV15	CATSRDTGQGYNEQFF	TGTGCCACCAGCAGAGATACTGGCCAGGGGTACAATGAGCAGTTCTTC
TRBJ1-2	-	-	TRBV5-1	CASSLGFGRLNYGYTF	TGCGCCAGCAGCTTGGGGTTTGGCAGGCTGAACTATGGCTACACCTTC
TRBJ1-2	-	-	TRBV29-1	CSVEDPTGPGYGYTF	TGCAGCGTTGAAGACCCGACGGGTCCGGGCTATGGCTACACCTTC
TRBJ2-7	-	-	TRBV12-3/TRBV12-4	CAPAGTPISYEQYF	TGTGCCCCCGCAGGAACACCCATATCCTACGAGCAGTACTTC
TRBJ1-2	few	-	TRBV7-9	CASSSAEAGALGGYTF	TGTGCCAGCAGCTCCGCAGAGGCAGGGGCCTTGGGTGGCTACACCTTC
TRBJ2-2	-	-	TRBV11-2	CASSGRNGELFF	TGTGCCAGCAGCGGTAGAAACGGGGAGCTGTTTTTT
TRBJ1-2	-	-	TRBV29-1	CSVGGIYGYTF	TGCAGCGTAGGAGGTATCTATGGCTACACCTTC
TRBJ2-5	-	-	TRBV25-1	CASSARQYAETQYF	TGTGCCAGCAGTGCCCGACAGTATGCGGAGACCCAGTACTTC
TRBJ1-5	few	TRBD1	TRBV12-3/TRBV12-4	CASSLQGASNQPQHF	TGTGCCAGCAGTCTTCAGGGGGCTAGCAATCAGCCCCAGCATTTT
TRBJ1-1	-	-	TRBV4-2	CASSTRDGYTEAFF	TGTGCCAGCAGCACCCGGGACGGATACACTGAAGCTTTCTTT
TRBJ2-7	few	TRBD2	TRBV25-1	CASSDVLRTSGDEQYF	TGTGCCAGCAGTGACGTTCTCAGGACTAGCGGGGACGAGCAGTACTTC
TRBJ1-1	-	-	TRBV7-3	CASSPWDGPNTEAFF	TGTGCCAGCAGCCCTTGGGACGGACCGAACACTGAAGCTTTCTTT
TRBJ2-7	few	-	TRBV7-2	CASTLDPAMNEQYF	TGTGCCAGCACCTTGGACCCAGCGATGAACGAGCAGTACTTC
TRBJ2-7	-	-	TRBV12-3/TRBV12-4	CASSPERAEGEQYF	TGTGCCAGCAGCCCCGAAAGGGCTGAGGGCGAGCAGTACTTC
TRBJ1-1	-	-	TRBV6-5	CASTPLGAKRTEAFF	TGTGCCAGCACTCCACTCGGGGCGAAAAGGACTGAAGCTTTCTTT
TRBJ2-5	few	TRBD1	TRBV5-4	CASRRRQGTSQETQYF	TGTGCCAGCAGAAGAAGACAGGGAACTTCACAAGAGACCCAGTACTTC
TRBJ2-1	-	-	TRBV7-2	CASSPYPREVYNEQFF	TGTGCCAGCAGCCCATACCCCAGGGAGGTCTACAATGAGCAGTTCTTC
TRBJ2-7	few	-	TRBV7-9	CASSLIPGLSSYEQYF	TGTGCCAGCAGCTTAATACCTGGGCTGAGCTCCTACGAGCAGTACTTC
TRBJ1-2	few	TRBD1	TRBV6-5	CASSNRGYGYTF	TGTGCCAGCAGTAACAGGGGCTATGGCTACACCTTC
TRBJ2-3	-	-	TRBV23-1	CASSHPGTDDPLGALVSTDTQYF	TGCGCCAGCAGTCACCCCGGGACGGACGATCCTCTTGGTGCGTTGGTGAGCACAGATACGCAGTATTTT
TRBJ1-1	few	TRBD1	TRBV29-1	CSAKIQGARTEAFF	TGCAGCGCTAAGATACAGGGGGCAAGGACTGAAGCTTTCTTT
TRBJ2-2	few	-	TRBV5-1	CASSPPEVNTGELFF	TGCGCCAGCAGCCCCCCTGAAGTAAACACCGGGGAGCTGTTTTTT
TRBJ1-1	-	-	TRBV12-3/TRBV12-4	CASRLQETEALF	TGTGCCAGCAGGTTACAGGAGACTGAAGCTTTATTT
TRBJ1-5	few	-	TRBV12-3/TRBV12-4	CASSSLRGNQPQHF	TGTGCCAGCAGTTCCCTCCGGGGCAATCAGCCCCAGCATTTT
TRBJ2-5	-	-	TRBV2	CASSENQRETQYF	TGTGCCAGCAGTGAAAATCAGAGAGAGACCCAGTACTTC
TRBJ2-2	few	TRBD1	TRBV3-1	CASSHATGITGELFF	TGTGCCAGCAGCCATGCGACAGGGATCACCGGGGAGCTGTTTTTT
TRBJ2-5	many	-	TRBV7-6	CASSLDGGTVQETQYF	TGTGCCAGCAGCTTAGACGGAGGGACAGTACAAGAGACCCAGTACTTC
TRBJ2-3	few	TRBD2	TRBV7-3	CASSPHAGVDTQYF	TGTGCCAGCAGCCCACACGCGGGGGTGGATACGCAGTATTTT
TRBJ1-1	-	TRBD1	TRBV5-1	CASSWTGLAEAFF	TGCGCCAGCAGCTGGACAGGGCTGGCTGAAGCTTTCTTT
TRBJ1-4	-	TRBD1	TRBV20-1	CSARAGNRGGEKLFF	TGCAGTGCTAGAGCCGGAAACAGGGGCGGTGAAAAACTGTTTTTT
TRBJ1-1	-	TRBD1	TRBV5-1	CASSPGPGQGNTEAFF	TGCGCCAGCAGCCCAGGCCCGGGACAGGGCAACACTGAAGCTTTCTTT
TRBJ2-5	few	-	TRBV30	CAWSGGTSTGTQYF	TGTGCCTGGAGTGGAGGGACCAGCACGGGGACCCAGTACTTC
TRBJ1-2	few	-	TRBV12-3/TRBV12-4	CASSLRARVSGYTF	TGTGCCAGCAGTTTAAGGGCGCGGGTTTCAGGCTACACCTTC
TRBJ2-7	few	-	TRBV10-3	CAISDPALWWEQYF	TGTGCCATCAGTGACCCAGCCCTGTGGTGGGAGCAGTACTTC
TRBJ1-2	few	TRBD1	TRBV5-1	CASSSGQGRAGYTF	TGCGCCAGCAGCTCCGGACAGGGAAGGGCTGGCTACACCTTC
TRBJ2-1	-	TRBD1	TRBV5-1	CASSLAQGAGEQFF	TGCGCCAGCAGCTTGGCGCAGGGGGCAGGCGAGCAGTTCTTC
TRBJ2-5	-	TRBD1	TRBV4-1	CASSQAGRGLGETQYF	TGCGCCAGCAGCCAAGCCGGCAGGGGGCTCGGAGAGACCCAGTACTTC
TRBJ2-4	many	TRBD1	TRBV29-1	CSVVTGTNIQYF	TGCAGCGTGGTGACAGGGACGAACATTCAGTACTTC
TRBJ2-1	many	TRBD1	TRBV6-5	CASSFPGQGYNEQFF	TGTGCCAGCAGTTTCCCGGGACAGGGATACAATGAGCAGTTCTTC
TRBJ1-4	few	TRBD1	TRBV7-9	CASSSGQAFITNEKLFF	TGTGCCAGCAGCTCGGGACAGGCGTTCATTACTAATGAAAAACTGTTTTTT
TRBJ2-7	-	-	TRBV10-3	CAISESTSYEQYF	TGTGCCATCAGTGAGTCGACCTCCTACGAGCAGTACTTC
TRBJ2-1	many	-	TRBV7-9	CASSLGEQFF	TGTGCCAGCAGTTTGGGCGAGCAGTTCTTC
TRBJ2-7	-	-	TRBV15	CATSRGRDYEQYF	TGTGCCACCAGCAGAGGCAGAGACTACGAGCAGTACTTC
TRBJ2-3	-	-	TRBV5-6	CASSSGLPTDTQYF	TGTGCCAGCAGTTCGGGACTTCCCACAGATACGCAGTATTTT
TRBJ2-1	-	-	TRBV7-8	CASSPLEESSYNEQFF	TGTGCCAGCAGTCCTCTCGAGGAGAGCTCCTACAATGAGCAGTTCTTC